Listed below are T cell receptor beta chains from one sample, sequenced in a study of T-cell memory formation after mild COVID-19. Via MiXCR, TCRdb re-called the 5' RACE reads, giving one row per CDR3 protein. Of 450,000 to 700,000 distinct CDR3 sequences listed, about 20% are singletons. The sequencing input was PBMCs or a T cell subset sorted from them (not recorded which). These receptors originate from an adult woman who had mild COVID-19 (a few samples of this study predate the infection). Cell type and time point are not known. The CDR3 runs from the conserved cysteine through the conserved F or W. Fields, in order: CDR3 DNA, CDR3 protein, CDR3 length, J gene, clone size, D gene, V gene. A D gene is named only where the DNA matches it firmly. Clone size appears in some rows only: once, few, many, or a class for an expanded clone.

cdr3_nt: TGTGCCAGCAGCTTCGAAGGACAGGGGTACTACGAGCAGTACTTC; cdr3_aa: CASSFEGQGYYEQYF; cdr3_length: 15; j_call: TRBJ2-7; clone_size: few; d_call: TRBD1; v_call: TRBV5-5
cdr3_nt: TGTGCCAGCAGCTTACATCGCCTCCAAGAGACCCAGTACTTC; cdr3_aa: CASSLHRLQETQYF; cdr3_length: 14; j_call: TRBJ2-5; clone_size: few; d_call: -; v_call: TRBV7-2
cdr3_nt: TGCAGTGCTAGAGATAGAGAGGGTATGAGCACTGAAGCTTTCTTT; cdr3_aa: CSARDREGMSTEAFF; cdr3_length: 15; j_call: TRBJ1-1; clone_size: -; d_call: -; v_call: TRBV20-1
cdr3_nt: TGTGCCAGCAGCCTACCCGTTAGGAGTAGAAATGAGCAGTTCTTC; cdr3_aa: CASSLPVRSRNEQFF; cdr3_length: 15; j_call: TRBJ2-1; clone_size: few; d_call: -; v_call: TRBV7-2
cdr3_nt: TGTGCCTGGAGTGTGGGGACGGGGGAGACCCAGTACTTC; cdr3_aa: CAWSVGTGETQYF; cdr3_length: 13; j_call: TRBJ2-5; clone_size: few; d_call: -; v_call: TRBV30
cdr3_nt: TGCGCCAGCAGCCAAAGCCCCCCGGGCTCTAGAGGCCAGTTCTTC; cdr3_aa: CASSQSPPGSRGQFF; cdr3_length: 15; j_call: TRBJ2-1; clone_size: few; d_call: -; v_call: TRBV4-1
cdr3_nt: TGTGCCAGCAGTTTAGTGGGACCCGCCGGGACCACAGATACGCAGTATTTT; cdr3_aa: CASSLVGPAGTTDTQYF; cdr3_length: 17; j_call: TRBJ2-3; clone_size: few; d_call: -; v_call: TRBV12-3/TRBV12-4
cdr3_nt: TGTGCCAGCAGATACAGGCGTGGCAATCAGCCCCAGCATTTT; cdr3_aa: CASRYRRGNQPQHF; cdr3_length: 14; j_call: TRBJ1-5; clone_size: -; d_call: -; v_call: TRBV12-3/TRBV12-4
cdr3_nt: TGCAGTGCTTCCCGGACTAGCGGGGGCTACAATGAGCAGTTCTTC; cdr3_aa: CSASRTSGGYNEQFF; cdr3_length: 15; j_call: TRBJ2-1; clone_size: -; d_call: TRBD2; v_call: TRBV20-1
cdr3_nt: TGTGCCAGCAGCCGGAACAGGCAAGGTTGGGAAAAACTGTTTTTT; cdr3_aa: CASSRNRQGWEKLFF; cdr3_length: 15; j_call: TRBJ1-4; clone_size: -; d_call: -; v_call: TRBV7-9
cdr3_nt: TGCGCCAGCAGCCAAGGGATCGCAGGGCCAAGAAACACTGAAGCTTTCTTT; cdr3_aa: CASSQGIAGPRNTEAFF; cdr3_length: 17; j_call: TRBJ1-1; clone_size: -; d_call: -; v_call: TRBV4-1
cdr3_nt: TGCGCCAGCAGCACCGCAGGGATGGATACGCAGTATTTT; cdr3_aa: CASSTAGMDTQYF; cdr3_length: 13; j_call: TRBJ2-3; clone_size: few; d_call: -; v_call: TRBV4-1
cdr3_nt: TGCGCCAGCAGCCCGGGACTAACCTACAATGAGCAGTTCTTC; cdr3_aa: CASSPGLTYNEQFF; cdr3_length: 14; j_call: TRBJ2-1; clone_size: -; d_call: TRBD2; v_call: TRBV5-1